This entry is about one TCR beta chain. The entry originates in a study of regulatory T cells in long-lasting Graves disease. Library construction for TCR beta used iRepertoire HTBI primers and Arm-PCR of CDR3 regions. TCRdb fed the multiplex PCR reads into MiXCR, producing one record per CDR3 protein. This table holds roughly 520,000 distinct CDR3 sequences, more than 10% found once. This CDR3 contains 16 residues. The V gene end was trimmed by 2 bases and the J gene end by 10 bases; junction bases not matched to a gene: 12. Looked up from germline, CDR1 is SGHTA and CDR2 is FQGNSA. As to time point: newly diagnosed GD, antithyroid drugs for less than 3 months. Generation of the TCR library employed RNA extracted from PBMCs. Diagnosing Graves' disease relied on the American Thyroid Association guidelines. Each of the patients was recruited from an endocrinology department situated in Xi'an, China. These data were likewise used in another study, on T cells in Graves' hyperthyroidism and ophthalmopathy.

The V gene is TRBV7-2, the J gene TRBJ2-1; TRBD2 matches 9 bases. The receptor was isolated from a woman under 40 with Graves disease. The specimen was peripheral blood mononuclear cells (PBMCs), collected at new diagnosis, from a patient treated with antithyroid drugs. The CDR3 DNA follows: TGTGCCAGCAGCTTAACAGCGGGAGGCTCCCGTCGCGAGCAGTTCTTC. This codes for CASSLTAGGSRREQFF. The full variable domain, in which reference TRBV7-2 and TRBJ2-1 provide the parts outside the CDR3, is GAGVSQSPSNKVTEKGKDVELRCDPISGHTALYWYRQSLGQGLEFLIYFQGNSAPDKSGLPSDRFSAERTGGSVSTLTIQRTQQEDSAVYLCASSLTAGGSRREQFFGPGTRLTVL.